This T cell receptor (beta chain) was profiled in a study of T cell responses to AZD1222 COVID-19 vaccine. CDR3 length: 14 residues. Trimming removed 8 bases from V and 3 bases from J, with 13 bases in between. CDR1 and CDR2 (germline): LGHDT, YNNKEL (reference sequence). Profiling relied on immunoSEQ multiplex PCR, and the TCRdb table lists in-frame clones only, not all of them. The top ten hold about 1.6% of the sample, which has about 180,000 clones, less than 95% seen once. Study findings and constraints: A mostly white British donor set with more females was recruited, and clonal diversity was possibly underestimated. Baseline antibody screening turned up just six or seven seropositive AZD1222 recipients. The study sampled repertoires only after the peak T cell response. Spike-wide coverage was observed for vaccine-associated CD4 TCRs, with dominant responses at 160-218 and 743-854.

With respect to this clone: Its antigen is as yet unknown.

Here the sequenced sample was peripheral blood, taken on day 0 of AZD1222 vaccination. This TCR derives from an adult in good health. The chain joins TRBV3-1 (or the pseudogene TRBV3-2) to TRBJ1-4; D is possibly TRBD1 (6 bases). DNA of the CDR3: TGTGCCAGCTCCTCCAGGGGTTCTAATGAAAAACTGTTTTTT. This gives the protein CASSSRGSNEKLFF.